This entry is about one T cell receptor beta chain. Its antigen is unknown. Germline is not matched at one junction end, which may reflect a read error. This CDR3 comprises 13 residues. Germline CDR1 and CDR2: MDHEN and SYDVKM. TCRbeta library preparation incorporated unique molecular identifiers. One entry per CDR3 protein results from TCRdb running MiXCR on the PCR reads. Of fewer than 700,000 distinct CDR3 sequences in the sample, over 10% were seen once. These data come from a study of T-cell reconstitution after alpha-beta-depleted transplantation in children. Whole-study results and caveats: Newly generated T cells supplied most T-cell counts and diversity one year post-transplant. Expanded clones from the graft, numbering several hundred, reportedly supplied alpha-beta T cells about two months after transplant. Some patients owed their high day-60 TCRbeta diversity to surviving recipient T cells and thymic progenitors.

The source is a male patient younger than 18 who had a stem cell transplant for acute myeloid leukemia, so the T cells may come from the graft donor. Sample: PBMCs, mostly from graft donor cells, taken 360 days after TCRalphabeta/CD19-depleted stem cell transplant. The V gene is TRBV28, the J gene TRBJ2-5; possibly TRBD1 for D (5 bases). Written as DNA, the CDR3 is TGTGCCAGCAGTACAGGACCGCAAGAGACCCGGTACTTC. It translates to CASSTGPQETRYF.